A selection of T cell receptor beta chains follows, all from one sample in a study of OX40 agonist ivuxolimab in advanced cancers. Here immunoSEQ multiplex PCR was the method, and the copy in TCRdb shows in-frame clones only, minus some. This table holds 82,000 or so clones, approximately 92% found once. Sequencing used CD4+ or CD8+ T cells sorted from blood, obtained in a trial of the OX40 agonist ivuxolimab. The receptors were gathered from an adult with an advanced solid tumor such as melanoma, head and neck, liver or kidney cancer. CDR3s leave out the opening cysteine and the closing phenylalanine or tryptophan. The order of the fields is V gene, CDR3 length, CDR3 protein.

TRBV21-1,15,ASSKRCRTNITGELF
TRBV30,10,AWRGLAGGEY
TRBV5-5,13,ASSLAGLSGNTIY
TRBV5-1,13,ASSLGGTSGRLPF
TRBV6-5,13,ASSFGQGLGGIQY
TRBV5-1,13,ASSPGGSTNEKLF
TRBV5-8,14,ASSTRTGGRYNEQF
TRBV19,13,ASSIGQGAQDTQY
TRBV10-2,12,ASGTEGAVGTQY
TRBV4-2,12,ASSQVDRQETQY
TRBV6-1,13,ASHLGGARQETQY
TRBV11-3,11,ASSPKGRGEAF
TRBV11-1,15,ASSPRRAWGMMEGYT
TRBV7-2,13,ASSLSGQDPYGYT
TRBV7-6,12,ASSLSGLQETQY
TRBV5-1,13,ASSLVLGENTEAF
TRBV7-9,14,ASSLGDSATNEKLF
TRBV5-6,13,ASSLAFQGQETQY
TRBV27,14,ASSYLGWRGAGELF
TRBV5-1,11,ATRERETYEQY
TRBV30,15,AWSSFGGGVSGNTIY
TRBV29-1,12,SVETSFPNYGYT
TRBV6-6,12,ASTQQSPGYGYT
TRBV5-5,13,ASSWERGALTEAF
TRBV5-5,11,ASSLTGSDEQY
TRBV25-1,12,ASSPEDSTDTQY
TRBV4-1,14,ASSQVSGRSQYGYT
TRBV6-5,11,ASSQGQHNEQF
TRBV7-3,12,ASSLDSGANVLT
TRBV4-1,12,ASSQGQRFYEQY
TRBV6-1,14,ASSEGGVGALYTIY
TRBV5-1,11,ASSLGGVYEQY
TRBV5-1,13,ASSLFQGDQETQY
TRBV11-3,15,ASTKGKGQGPNQPQH
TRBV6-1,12,ASRKQGPHYGYT
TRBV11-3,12,ASSLDSSRSEQF
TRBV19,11,ASGSGNTDTQY
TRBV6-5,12,ASGQTYSNQPQH
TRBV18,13,ASSPAGTANYGYT
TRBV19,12,ASSQREGGYEQY
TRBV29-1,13,SIEEGRRGTDTQY
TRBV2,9,ASSEFYGYT
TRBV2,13,ASRAQSLEVGEQF
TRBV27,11,ASQRSPKGPQY
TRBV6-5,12,ASRPSGRTDTQY
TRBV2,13,ASNTGAGTLYGYT
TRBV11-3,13,ASSILTGAVYEQY
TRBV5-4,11,ASSLEEGQLYT
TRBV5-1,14,ASSLTGQGATYEQY
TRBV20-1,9,SAGKTDTQY
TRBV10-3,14,AISESFSGGAGGYT
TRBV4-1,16,ASSQAGDSGGRRETQY
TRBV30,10,AWSVNEGEQF
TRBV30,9,AWTGVETQY